This TCR beta chain was sequenced for a study of identifying expanded T cells in peripheral blood. Study outcomes and limitations: About 1.2 clones differed between technical replicates, versus around 15 and 18 over time. Across healthy donors, higher total template counts meant significantly greater approximately two-week count variance.

As for this clone: Its antigen is not known.

Profiled with immunoSEQ multiplex PCR; TCRdb holds only in-frame clones, not every one. The sample consists of about 98,000 clones, more than 70% of them appearing once. The CDR3 runs 14 residues. The germline CDR1 and CDR2 sequences are SGHDT and YYEEEE. Trimming took off 0 bases at V and 1 base at J, with 5 bases between the two ends. No infections or other immune events were documented during collection. The V gene is TRBV5-6, the J gene TRBJ1-5, with D hard to call. The receptor comes from a person aged 18-69 years in good health. The sequenced sample was blood. CDR3 region: CASSLEYSNQPQHF. CDR3 bases: TGTGCCAGCAGCTTGGAGTACAGCAATCAGCCCCAGCATTTT. The full variable domain, with the rest looked up from reference TRBV5-6 and TRBJ1-5, is DAGVTQSPTHLIKTRGQQVTLRCSPKSGHDTVSWYQQALGQGPQFIFQYYEEEERQRGNFPDRFSGHQFPNYSSELNVNALLLGDSALYLCASSLEYSNQPQHFGDGTRLSIL.